The 30 T cell receptor beta chains given below trace back to one sample, sequenced in a study of siplizumab effects on memory and regulatory T cells. The data were produced by immunoSEQ multiplex PCR, yet TCRdb's version contains in-frame clones alone and is incomplete. The sample has about 100,000 clones; over 90% are singletons. The specimen sequenced was non-Treg CD4+ T cells sorted from blood. The receptor set was obtained from a human donor in good health.

This chain links TRBV2 with TRBJ2-3; 9 nucleotides align to TRBD2. CDR1 SNHLY and CDR2 FYNNEI come from the germline V gene. The V segment lost 1 base and the J segment 2 bases; nucleotides outside the gene matches: 7. This CDR3 comprises 17 residues. CDR3 DNA sequence: TGTGCCAGCAGTGAAGGGGCGGGGGGGGCCCCCACAGATACGCAGTATTTT. Its protein product is CASSEGAGGAPTDTQYF. The full variable domain, rest sourced from reference TRBV2 and TRBJ2-3, is EPEVTQTPSHQVTQMGQEVILRCVPISNHLYFYWYRQILGQKVEFLVSFYNNEISEKSEIFDDQFSVERPDGSNFTLKIRSTKLEDSAMYFCASSEGAGGAPTDTQYFGPGTRLTVL.

This clone was counted a single time. This sequence joins TRBV9 and TRBJ2-5, with D possibly matching TRBD2 (7 bases). The CDR3 is 15 residues long. V was shortened by 0 bases and J by 4 bases, with 13 bases between the two germline ends. Per germline, CDR1 SGDLS and CDR2 YYNGEE. CDR3 coding DNA: TGTGCCAGCAGCGTAGCTGAGGGAGGGGGAGAGACCCAGTACTTC. Its protein product is CASSVAEGGGETQYF. The whole variable domain, remainder taken from reference TRBV9 and TRBJ2-5, is DSGVTQTPKHLITATGQRVTLRCSPRSGDLSVYWYQQSLDQGLQFLIQYYNGEERAKGNILERFSAQQFPDLHSELNLSSLELGDSALYFCASSVAEGGGETQYFGPGTRLLVL.

V and J are TRBV28 and TRBJ2-3, with D maybe TRBD2 (6 bases). The CDR3 totals 15 residues. Trimming took off 7 bases at V and 4 bases at J, with 18 bases between the two ends. The germline V gene encodes CDR1 MDHEN and CDR2 SYDVKM. The CDR3 region has the DNA TGTGCCAGCACCGTCCGAACGGGAGTGGCAGATACGCAGTATTTT. It codes for CASTVRTGVADTQYF.

The rearrangement joins TRBV6-5 to TRBJ2-7, with 12 bases aligning to TRBD1. Germline-derived CDR1 and CDR2 are MNHEY and SVGAGI. This CDR3 region has 15 residues. V was clipped by 4 bases and J by 7 bases; unmatched bases: 8. CDR3 protein: CASSSPGQGASEQYF. Written as DNA, the CDR3 is TGTGCCAGCAGTTCACCGGGACAGGGGGCGAGTGAGCAGTACTTC.

This clone has just one count. The V call is TRBV19, the J call TRBJ2-4; no clear D. CDR3 length: 16 amino acids. Trimming shortened V by 3 bases and J by 1 base, and 13 bases separated the two germline ends. Germline V gives CDR1 LNHDA, CDR2 SQIVND (reference sequence). CDR3 DNA: TGTGCCAGTAGTATCCAGACGGTTGGGGCCAAAAACATTCAGTACTTC. Protein product: CASSIQTVGAKNIQYF.

The rearrangement joins TRBV6-5 to TRBJ2-1; D may be TRBD2 (5 bases). Germline CDR1 MNHEY, CDR2 SVGAGI. V dropped 5 bases and J dropped 0 bases, with 8 bases sitting between them. The CDR3 runs to 14 residues. The CDR3 nucleotides are TGTGCCAGCAGTAACCGGGACTCCTACAATGAGCAGTTCTTC. Translated, it gives CASSNRDSYNEQFF.

V usage is TRBV5-5 and J usage is TRBJ2-7, with D uncertain. V was pared by 0 bases and J by 5 bases, with 9 bases between. This CDR3 spans 13 amino acids. The germline V gene has CDR1 SGHKS and CDR2 YYEKEE (reference sequence). CDR3 nucleotide sequence: TGTGCCAGCAGCTTGGGGGTATGGAACGAGCAGTACTTC. The encoded protein is CASSLGVWNEQYF.

The J gene is TRBJ2-3, the V gene TRBV10-1, with 7 bases matching TRBD1. The V segment lost 6 bases and the J segment 1 base; nucleotides outside the gene matches: 4. The CDR3 is 14 amino acids. CDR1 WNHNN and CDR2 SYGVQD come from the germline V gene (reference sequence). The CDR3 DNA reads TGCGCCAGCAGAGCCGGGACAGGCACAGATACGCAGTATTTT. This codes for CASRAGTGTDTQYF.

The genes are TRBV4-2 and TRBJ2-7, with 8 bases aligning to TRBD2. The J segment lost 6 bases and the V segment lost 0 bases, leaving 7 bases of the junction unmatched. Germline V gene sequence: CDR1 LGHNA, CDR2 YNFKEQ. This CDR3 has 15 amino acids. CDR3 in DNA: TGTGCCAGCAGCCAAGAGGCTAGCGGGTTCGGCGAGCAGTACTTC. It specifies CASSQEASGFGEQYF.

The chain combines TRBV29-1 with TRBJ2-3; the match to TRBD1 covers 7 bases. The length of the CDR3 is 15 residues. Unmatched junction bases numbered 9, after V lost 2 bases and J lost 4 bases. Germline V gene lookup returns CDR1 SQVTM and CDR2 ANQGSEA. The CDR3 sequence: CSVESIETGPDTQYF. The CDR3 bases are TGCAGCGTTGAATCGATCGAGACAGGGCCAGATACGCAGTATTTT.

The CDR3 coding sequence is TGTGCCAGCAGCTTTCCACAGGGCGTGGAGACCCAGTACTTC. It encodes CASSFPQGVETQYF. The gene calls are TRBV7-9 and TRBJ2-5; D is perhaps TRBD1 (6 bases). V lost 3 bases to trimming and J lost 5 bases, with 13 bases between them. The V gene's germline CDR1 is SEHNR and CDR2 FQNEAQ (reference sequence). CDR3 length: 14 residues.

V and J are TRBV29-1 and TRBJ1-1, with unresolved D. In germline, CDR1 is SQVTM, CDR2 ANQGSEA. V was trimmed by 5 bases and J by 3 bases, leaving 10 bases between them. The CDR3 is 12 amino acids. The CDR3 region is CSVHDRHTEAFF. Written as DNA, the CDR3 is TGCAGCGTTCATGACCGCCACACTGAAGCTTTCTTT.

The gene calls are TRBV9 and TRBJ1-1; TRBD1 matches at 9 bases. The germline CDR1 and CDR2 sequences are SGDLS and YYNGEE. V lost 3 bases, J lost 7 bases, and 10 bases stayed unmatched. The CDR3 is 15 residues long. CDR3 region: CASSGGQGLIYEAFF. The CDR3 DNA follows: TGTGCCAGCAGCGGGGGACAGGGCCTGATATATGAAGCTTTCTTT.

The rearrangement uses TRBV7-2 and TRBJ1-1; D ambiguous. Trimming took 5 bases from V and 6 from J, leaving 22 bases between them. The CDR3 spans 16 residues. The V gene's germline CDR1 is SGHTA and CDR2 FQGNSA. CDR3 DNA sequence: TGTGCCAGCAGCCCCTGGGTACGGGTCAAGTATGCTGAAGCTTTCTTT. It translates to CASSPWVRVKYAEAFF.

The CDR3 nucleotides are TGTGCCATCAGTGACTCACAGGGGACAGGGGACTCACCCCTCCACTTT. This encodes CAISDSQGTGDSPLHF. The gene calls are TRBV10-3 and TRBJ1-6; 10 nucleotides line up with TRBD1. Germline V gene data show CDR1 as ENHRY and CDR2 as SYGVKD. This CDR3 is built from 16 residues. J gave up 10 bases and V 3 bases, and 9 bases lay outside the gene matches.

The chain has TRBV7-3 and TRBJ1-1, with 9 bases aligning to TRBD1. V was clipped by 4 bases and J by 8 bases; unmatched bases: 5. This CDR3 has 13 residues. CDR1 and CDR2 (germline): SGHTA, FQGTGA. The CDR3 here is CASSWDREREAFF. The DNA of the CDR3 is TGTGCCAGCAGCTGGGACAGGGAGAGGGAAGCTTTCTTT. Full variable domain (outside the CDR3, taken from reference TRBV7-3 and TRBJ1-1): GAGVSQTPSNKVTEKGKYVELRCDPISGHTALYWYRQSLGQGPEFLIYFQGTGAADDSGLPNDRFFAVRPEGSVSTLKIQRTERGDSAVYLCASSWDREREAFFGQGTRLTVV.

Written as DNA, the CDR3 is TGTGCCAGCAGCCAGGGTGACACGGGGACTGAAGCTTTCTTT. Translated, it gives CASSQGDTGTEAFF. The V call is TRBV7-3, the J call TRBJ1-1; a possible D gene is TRBD1 (5 bases). This CDR3 contains 14 residues. Per the germline V gene, CDR1 is SGHTA and CDR2 is FQGTGA. V was clipped by 5 bases and J by 5 bases, with 15 bases between them.

The CDR3 region is CASSSDGTTRSADTQYF. CDR3 nucleotides: TGCGCCAGCAGCTCGGATGGGACTACCCGGTCGGCAGATACGCAGTATTTT. This sequence joins TRBV5-1 and TRBJ2-3; 7 positions agree with TRBD2. CDR1 is SGHRS and CDR2 is YFSETQ in the germline V gene. J gave up 4 bases and V 3 bases, and 14 bases lay outside the gene matches. The CDR3 sequence is 17 residues long.

The chain employs TRBV28 and TRBJ2-5; no clear D. With 3 bases removed from V and 4 bases from J, the gap between germline ends came to 9 bases. The CDR3 is 13 residues long. Germline CDR1 reads MDHEN; CDR2 reads SYDVKM. The CDR3 region is CASSFRPIETQYF. The CDR3 DNA sequence: TGTGCCAGCAGTTTTCGTCCGATAGAGACCCAGTACTTC. The whole variable domain, filled in from reference TRBV28 and TRBJ2-5, reads DVKVTQSSRYLVKRTGEKVFLECVQDMDHENMFWYRQDPGLGLRLIYFSYDVKMKEKGDIPEGYSVSREKKERFSLILESASTNQTSMYLCASSFRPIETQYFGPGTRLLVL.

The chain uses TRBV4-1 and TRBJ2-4; TRBD2 agrees at 8 bases. Trimming removed 0 bases from V and 8 bases from J; junction bases left unmatched: 9. Looked up from germline, CDR1 is MGHRA and CDR2 is YSYEKL. The CDR3 covers 16 residues. In nucleotides, the CDR3 is TGCGCCAGCAGCCAAGATCTCAGCGGGAGATCGGACATTCAGTACTTC. This gives the protein CASSQDLSGRSDIQYF.

This clone has only one observation. The V gene is TRBV7-9, the J gene TRBJ2-3, with no clear D. Germline V CDR1 and CDR2: SEHNR, FQNEAQ (reference sequence). This CDR3 has 15 amino acids. The V end lost 6 bases, the J end lost 2 bases, and 15 bases lay between the germline ends. The CDR3 nucleotides are TGTGCCAGCAGGCGAGTCCCGGGTCACACAGATACGCAGTATTTT. Residues: CASRRVPGHTDTQYF. Full variable domain (outside the CDR3, taken from reference TRBV7-9 and TRBJ2-3): DTGVSQNPRHKITKRGQNVTFRCDPISEHNRLYWYRQTLGQGPEFLTYFQNEAQLEKSRLLSDRFSAERPKGSFSTLEIQRTEQGDSAMYLCASRRVPGHTDTQYFGPGTRLTVL.

This chain joins TRBV25-1 and TRBJ2-1; 11 nucleotides agree with TRBD2. Germline trimming cut 2 bases from V and 0 bases from J; bases unmatched to any gene: 3. The V gene's germline CDR1 is MGHDK and CDR2 SYGVNS. This CDR3 has 17 amino acids. The CDR3 sequence: CASSEGGLAASYNEQFF. CDR3 DNA sequence: TGTGCCAGCAGTGAAGGGGGACTAGCGGCCTCCTACAATGAGCAGTTCTTC. The full variable domain, with the rest looked up from reference TRBV25-1 and TRBJ2-1, is EADIYQTPRYLVIGTGKKITLECSQTMGHDKMYWYQQDPGMELHLIHYSYGVNSTEKGDLSSESTVSRIRTEHFPLTLESARPSHTSQYLCASSEGGLAASYNEQFFGPGTRLTVL.

The genes are TRBV11-2 and TRBJ1-2; possibly TRBD1 for D (6 bases). The V and J ends lost 3 bases and 7 bases respectively, with 18 bases between them. Per the germline V gene, CDR1 is SGHAT and CDR2 is FQNNGV. This CDR3 contains 15 residues. DNA of the CDR3: TGTGCCAGCAGCTTTAGGGCAGGGGCGCAAATTGGCTACACCTTC. Translation: CASSFRAGAQIGYTF.

V is TRBV18 and J is TRBJ1-1; D may be TRBD1 (6 bases). V dropped 5 bases and J dropped 5 bases, with 18 bases sitting between them. Germline CDR1 KGHSH, CDR2 LQKENI. The CDR3 runs 15 residues. CDR3: CASSFEQGIGTEAFF. The CDR3, as DNA: TGTGCCAGCTCATTTGAACAGGGAATTGGTACTGAAGCTTTCTTT. The full variable domain, completed using reference TRBV18 and TRBJ1-1, is NAGVMQNPRHLVRRRGQEARLRCSPMKGHSHVYWYRQLPEEGLKFMVYLQKENIIDESGMPKERFSAEFPKEGPSILRIQQVVRGDSAAYFCASSFEQGIGTEAFFGQGTRLTVV.

The V gene is TRBV19, the J gene TRBJ1-1; TRBD1 is a possible D gene (6 bases). Germline loops: CDR1 LNHDA, CDR2 SQIVND (reference sequence). The CDR3 runs 14 residues. V lost 4 bases, J lost 4 bases, and 13 bases lay in between. As DNA, the CDR3 is TGTGCCAGTAGTACTCCAGGGGCGGTCACTGAAGCTTTCTTT. Its protein is CASSTPGAVTEAFF.

CDR3 DNA: TGTGCCAGCAGCGTCGTAGCTAGCGGGAGTGGTGAGCAGTACTTC. Translation: CASSVVASGSGEQYF. The chain employs TRBV5-5 and TRBJ2-7, with 10 bases matching TRBD2. From germline, CDR1 is SGHKS and CDR2 YYEKEE (reference sequence). The CDR3 runs 15 residues. Losses at the gene ends were 4 bases for V and 7 bases for J; bases not matched to a gene: 11.

Written as DNA, the CDR3 is TGTGCCAGCAGCTTTATTACAGGGAACAGAGGCAATCAGCCCCAGCATTTT. Protein sequence: CASSFITGNRGNQPQHF. V and J are TRBV7-9 and TRBJ1-5; D may be TRBD1 (6 bases). Germline V gene lookup returns CDR1 SEHNR and CDR2 FQNEAQ (reference sequence). The CDR3 has 17 amino acids. With 3 bases removed from V and 2 bases from J, the gap between germline ends came to 17 bases.

CDR3 in amino acids: CASSLASSTDTQYF. Here the CDR3 DNA reads TGTGCCAGCAGCTTAGCTAGCAGCACAGATACGCAGTATTTT. This chain uses TRBV7-3 with TRBJ2-3, with D tentatively TRBD2 (5 bases). The germline CDR1 and CDR2 sequences are SGHTA and FQGTGA. V was shortened by 2 bases and J by 0 bases, with 6 bases between the two germline ends. CDR3 length: 14 amino acids.

In this sample, this clone turned up once. The chain combines TRBV2 with TRBJ2-4, with D possibly matching TRBD2 (7 bases). The CDR3 length is 14 residues. V lost 6 bases to trimming and J lost 9 bases, with 18 bases between them. Germline assignment: CDR1 SNHLY and CDR2 FYNNEI. DNA of the CDR3: TGTGCCAGCAGGTCGCCGGGGGGCGCCGCCATTCAGTACTTC. This gives the protein CASRSPGGAAIQYF.

J is TRBJ2-5 and V is TRBV11-2; TRBD2 aligns across 8 bases. CDR1 and CDR2 from the germline V gene are SGHAT and FQNNGV. The V segment lost 6 bases and the J segment 4 bases; nucleotides outside the gene matches: 16. This CDR3 has 17 residues. CDR3 in DNA: TGTGCCAGCAGTTCTATATCGAGCGGGAGTTGGGGAGAGACCCAGTACTTC. Translation: CASSSISSGSWGETQYF.